The next 13 T cell receptor beta chains were all read from a single sample in a study of blood T cells in healthy people across ages. A J-beta primer mix and a sample-barcoded 5' primer were used in a second PCR of roughly 7 to 12 cycles. TCRdb reanalysed the 5' RACE reads using MiXCR and keeps one entry per CDR3 protein. The sample holds 850,000 to 1,000,000 distinct CDR3 sequences, around 48% seen once. Input material: blood. The receptors stem from a young man in good health.

The chain has TRBV6-1 and TRBJ1-6; D is uncertain. V gave up 2 bases and J gave up 0 bases, with 14 bases separating them. Germline V gives CDR1 MNHNS, CDR2 SASEGT. There are 18 residues in the CDR3. The CDR3 here is CASSESWRPRSYNSPLHF. Written as DNA, the CDR3 is TGTGCCAGCAGTGAATCATGGAGGCCTCGCTCCTATAATTCACCCCTCCACTTT.

This clonotype appeared a single time. CDR3 coding DNA: TGCGCCAGCAGCTTCCTAGGAACCGGGGAGCTGTTTTTT. Encoded protein: CASSFLGTGELFF. The chain is built from TRBV5-1 and TRBJ2-2; D is unclear. V was pared by 2 bases and J by 5 bases, with 7 bases between. Germline V gene lookup returns CDR1 SGHRS and CDR2 YFSETQ. The CDR3 is made up of 13 amino acids.

CDR3 nucleotides: TGTGCCAGCAGCTTAGAGCTTTCAGGGAGTGCCTACGAGCAGTACTTC. Its translation is CASSLELSGSAYEQYF. The rearrangement joins TRBV7-2 to TRBJ2-7, with D possibly called TRBD1 or TRBD2 (5 bases each). The CDR3 is made up of 16 amino acids. Trimming stripped 1 base from V and 2 bases from J, with 15 bases between. Germline-derived CDR1 and CDR2 are SGHTA and FQGNSA. Full variable domain (rest looked up from reference TRBV7-2 and TRBJ2-7): GAGVSQSPSNKVTEKGKDVELRCDPISGHTALYWYRQSLGQGLEFLIYFQGNSAPDKSGLPSDRFSAERTGGSVSTLTIQRTQQEDSAVYLCASSLELSGSAYEQYFGPGTRLTVT.

V and J are TRBV28 and TRBJ1-1; D might be TRBD1 (6 bases). Per germline, CDR1 MDHEN and CDR2 SYDVKM. The V gene lost 10 bases and the J gene lost 11 bases, with 35 bases spanning the gap. The CDR3 runs 17 residues. CDR3 residues: CATLKEGWGAQPRPAFF. In DNA, the CDR3 is TGTGCCACCCTGAAGGAGGGGTGGGGGGCACAACCGAGGCCCGCTTTCTTT. The whole variable domain, remainder taken from reference TRBV28 and TRBJ1-1, is DVKVTQSSRYLVKRTGEKVFLECVQDMDHENMFWYRQDPGLGLRLIYFSYDVKMKEKGDIPEGYSVSREKKERFSLILESASTNQTSMYLCATLKEGWGAQPRPAFFGQGTRLTVV.

V is TRBV6-5 and J is TRBJ2-5; D may be TRBD1 (5 bases). The CDR3 has 14 amino acids. The V gene's germline CDR1 is MNHEY and CDR2 SVGAGI. Trimming removed 6 bases at V and 1 base at J, with 12 bases between. The CDR3: CASRRTRPQETQYF. The CDR3 DNA sequence: TGTGCCAGCAGACGGACAAGGCCCCAAGAGACCCAGTACTTC.

The rearrangement links TRBV7-2 to TRBJ1-1, with D unresolved. Trimming removed 6 bases at V and 0 bases at J, with 11 bases between. The CDR3 runs 14 residues. Germline V gene data show CDR1 as SGHTA and CDR2 as FQGNSA. In DNA form, the CDR3 reads TGTGCCAGCAGACAGACGGCTATGAACACTGAAGCTTTCTTT. Translating gives CASRQTAMNTEAFF.

This rearrangement joins TRBV10-3 to TRBJ2-5; 10 nucleotides agree with TRBD1. Germline CDR1 and CDR2: ENHRY and SYGVKD. V gave up 5 bases and J gave up 5 bases; unmatched junction bases: 5. The CDR3 totals 14 residues. CDR3 region: CAISFGQGGETQYF. DNA for the CDR3: TGTGCCATCAGTTTCGGACAGGGGGGCGAGACCCAGTACTTC.

This clonotype was picked up many times. V usage is TRBV5-1 and J usage is TRBJ2-7; TRBD1 matches 7 bases. The CDR3 extends over 14 amino acids. Unmatched junction bases numbered 4, after V lost 0 bases and J lost 4 bases. Germline values: CDR1 SGHRS, CDR2 YFSETQ. Written as DNA, the CDR3 is TGCGCCAGCAGCTTGGCACAGGGGCCTTACGAGCAGTACTTC. Translating gives CASSLAQGPYEQYF.

The rearrangement uses TRBV28 and TRBJ1-5; TRBD1 is a possible D gene (5 bases). Deletions cut 6 bases from V and 4 bases from J, with 16 bases between. The germline V gene encodes CDR1 MDHEN and CDR2 SYDVKM. CDR3 length: 15 residues. The CDR3 DNA reads as TGTGCCAGCAGCCATACGGTGTCAGGGAATCAGCCCCAGCATTTT. Protein product: CASSHTVSGNQPQHF.

The chain links TRBV6-1 to TRBJ2-1; D gene ambiguous. The CDR3 is 11 residues long. The germline gives CDR1 MNHNS, CDR2 SASEGT. V lost 7 bases and J 8 bases, leaving 9 bases between the germline ends. The CDR3 loop is CASTQRDEQFF. DNA of the CDR3: TGTGCCAGCACCCAACGGGATGAGCAGTTCTTC.

This clonotype was found a few times. The chain carries TRBV27 and TRBJ2-5; 11 bases are shared with TRBD2. The CDR3 length is 19 residues. Germline V gene lookup returns CDR1 MNHEY and CDR2 SMNVEV (reference sequence). The V and J ends lost 4 bases and 1 base, in that order; junction bases with no gene match: 14. Written as DNA, the CDR3 is TGTGCCAGCAGTTCATATAGCTTAGCGGGGGGGCCCCGCCAAGAGACCCAGTACTTC. Protein sequence: CASSSYSLAGGPRQETQYF.

This chain uses TRBV4-1 with TRBJ1-1, with D unresolved. V was cut by 7 bases and J by 4 bases, with 19 bases left in between. CDR1 MGHRA and CDR2 YSYEKL come from the germline V gene. The CDR3 consists of 15 residues. The CDR3 loop reads CASTQIDGSGTEAFF. The CDR3 bases are TGCGCCAGCACCCAGATTGATGGATCAGGCACTGAAGCTTTCTTT.

This chain connects TRBV27 to TRBJ1-6, with D possibly TRBD1 on 5 matching bases. Germline CDR1 is MNHEY and CDR2 is SMNVEV (reference sequence). This CDR3 contains 16 residues. Trimming left V 6 bases short and J 0 bases short, with 12 bases between. The CDR3 nucleotides are TGTGCCAGCAGCTGGACATTGAGCTCCTATAATTCACCCCTCCACTTT. Protein: CASSWTLSSYNSPLHF.